The following is a TCR beta chain sequence with its context. These data originate in a study of blood T cell repertoires in COVID-19. The wider study: Spain, Italy and the United States supplied samples that represented acute and convalescent COVID-19. PBMCs, B-cell-depleted T cells, or T cells provided the cDNA or gDNA that made up the material.

The CDR3 is made up of 15 amino acids. The ends were cut back, 3 bases at V and 2 bases at J, with 13 bases in the middle. Germline V lookup: CDR1 LNHDA, CDR2 SQIVND (reference sequence). Per the original data handling: Researchers report that nucleated cell counts were estimated from reference gene primer amplification. Generated by immunoSEQ multiplex PCR, the TCRdb table keeps only in-frame clones and is missing some. That table supplies the V and J calls and clone size; D and trimming were determined from the DNA. Of about 15,000 clones listed, around 94% were seen once; the top ten hold under 9%.

The V call is TRBV19, the J call TRBJ2-5; D perhaps matches TRBD2 (6 bases). This TCR came from a human donor with active COVID-19. The donor label of this sample is uncertain. The sample consisted of peripheral blood. CDR3 protein: CASSILGTAQETQYF. The CDR3, as DNA: TGTGCCAGTAGTATCCTCGGGACTGCACAAGAGACCCAGTACTTC.